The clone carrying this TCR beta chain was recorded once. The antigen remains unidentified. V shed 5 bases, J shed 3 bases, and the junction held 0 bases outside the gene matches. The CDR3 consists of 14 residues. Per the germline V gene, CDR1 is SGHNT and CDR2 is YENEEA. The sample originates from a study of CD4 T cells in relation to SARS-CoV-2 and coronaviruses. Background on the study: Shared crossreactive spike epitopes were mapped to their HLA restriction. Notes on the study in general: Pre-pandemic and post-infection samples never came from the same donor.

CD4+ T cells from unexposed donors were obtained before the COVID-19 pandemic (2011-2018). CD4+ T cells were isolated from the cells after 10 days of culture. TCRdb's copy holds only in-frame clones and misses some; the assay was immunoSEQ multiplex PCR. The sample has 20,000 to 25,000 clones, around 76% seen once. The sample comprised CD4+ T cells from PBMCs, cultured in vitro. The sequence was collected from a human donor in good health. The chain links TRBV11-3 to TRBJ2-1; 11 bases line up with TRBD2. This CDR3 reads CASSLAGGYNEQFF. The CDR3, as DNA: TGTGCCAGCAGCCTAGCGGGAGGCTACAATGAGCAGTTCTTC.